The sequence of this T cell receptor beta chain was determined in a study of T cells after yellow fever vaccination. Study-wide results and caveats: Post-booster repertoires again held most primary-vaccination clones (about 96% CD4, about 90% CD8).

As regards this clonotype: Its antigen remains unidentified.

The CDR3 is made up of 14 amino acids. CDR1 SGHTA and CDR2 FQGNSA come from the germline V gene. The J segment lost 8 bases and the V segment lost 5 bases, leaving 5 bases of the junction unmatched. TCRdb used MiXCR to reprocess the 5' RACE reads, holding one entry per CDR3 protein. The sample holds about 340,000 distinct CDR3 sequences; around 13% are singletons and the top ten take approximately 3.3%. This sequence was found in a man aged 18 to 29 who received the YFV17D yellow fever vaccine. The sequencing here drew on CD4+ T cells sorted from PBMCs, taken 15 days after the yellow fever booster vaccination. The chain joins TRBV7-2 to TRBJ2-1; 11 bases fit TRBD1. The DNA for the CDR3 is TGTGCCAGCAGCCGGGACAGGGGGATCGATGAGCAGTTCTTC. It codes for CASSRDRGIDEQFF.